Listed below are T cell receptor beta chains from one sample, sequenced in a study of CD8 T cells in Susac syndrome. TCRdb reprocessed the immunoSEQ multiplex PCR reads with MiXCR, giving one entry per CDR3 protein. The sample contains 150,000 to 200,000 distinct CDR3 sequences, under 95% of which appear only once. Material: CD4+ T cells from PBMCs. These receptors all stem from a human donor with Susac syndrome. CDR3s include the opening cysteine and the closing phenylalanine or tryptophan. D genes are given only for firm matches. Some rows mark clone size as missing; the rest say once, few, many or name a class of expanded clone.

V,J,size,D,DNA,CDR3
TRBV3-1,TRBJ1-6,.,.,TGTGCCAGCAGTCAGCGGGAATCACCCCTCCACTTT,CASSQRESPLHF
TRBV27,TRBJ2-5,.,.,TGTGCCAGCAGTTTATTCGGGGGGCCAGAGACCCAGTACTTC,CASSLFGGPETQYF
TRBV11-3,TRBJ2-1,.,.,TGTGCCAGCAGCTCCCAGGGAAGTGAGCAGTTCTTC,CASSSQGSEQFF
TRBV9,TRBJ1-5,.,.,TGTGCCAGCACCGTGGATCCTAGCAATCAGCCCCAGCATTTT,CASTVDPSNQPQHF
TRBV5-1,TRBJ2-2,once,.,TGCGCCAGCAGCTCAACCGGACGGGCGAACACCGGGGAGCTGTTTTTT,CASSSTGRANTGELFF
TRBV6-1,TRBJ2-3,.,.,TGTGCCAGCGCCTTTTACACAGATACGCAGTATTTT,CASAFYTDTQYF
TRBV29-1,TRBJ2-7,.,.,TGCAGCGGTCGAGCAGGGTTAGGCGAGCAGTACTTC,CSGRAGLGEQYF
TRBV11-2,TRBJ2-3,.,.,TGTGCCAGCAGCATAGGGACCCCCGGCACAGATACGCAGTATTTT,CASSIGTPGTDTQYF
TRBV12-3/TRBV12-4,TRBJ1-1,.,.,TGTGCCAGCACCTCGACAGGCTTCAACACTGAAGCTTTCTTT,CASTSTGFNTEAFF
TRBV7-2,TRBJ1-1,once,.,TGTGCCAGCAGCTTAGGTGGCAGCTACACTGAAGCTTTCTTT,CASSLGGSYTEAFF
TRBV25-1,TRBJ1-1,.,.,TGTGCCAGCAGTGAAGCAGGGAGGTTGAACACTGAAGCTTTCTTT,CASSEAGRLNTEAFF
TRBV20-1,TRBJ1-4,.,TRBD1,TGCAGTGACCCACAGGGGGCGCGGTCCTTTGGTAATGAAAAACTGTTTTTT,CSDPQGARSFGNEKLFF
TRBV5-1,TRBJ2-5,few,TRBD2,TGCGCCAGCAGCTTGGAAGGACTAGCATCCTGGGAGACCCAGTACTTC,CASSLEGLASWETQYF
TRBV25-1,TRBJ2-5,.,TRBD2,TGTGCCAGCATTCCCGGTCTCGGCTTAGCGGGGACATCGGGAGAGACCCAGTACTTC,CASIPGLGLAGTSGETQYF
TRBV20-1,TRBJ1-2,.,.,TGCAGGGCTGATGGTACGGCCTATGGCTACACCTTC,CRADGTAYGYTF
TRBV20-1,TRBJ1-2,once,.,TGCAGTGCTAGAGATCCTCAGGGATTTAGTGGCTACACCTTC,CSARDPQGFSGYTF
TRBV1,TRBJ1-1,.,.,TGCACCCCTGAGAACAGGGGGTCACGCAGCACTGAAGCTTTCTTT,CTPENRGSRSTEAFF
TRBV29-1,TRBJ2-7,.,.,TGCAGCATAAAGGGGGTAGTAGGGGTCGAGCAGTACTTC,CSIKGVVGVEQYF
TRBV20-1,TRBJ1-1,.,.,TGCAGTGCTACGGCAGGGGCGTCGAACACTGAAGCTTTCTTT,CSATAGASNTEAFF
TRBV6-5,TRBJ2-1,.,.,TGTGCCAGCAGTTACTGGGGCAATGAGCAGTTCTTC,CASSYWGNEQFF
TRBV30,TRBJ1-1,.,.,TGTGCCGTTGCCTCTGAAGCTTTCTTT,CAVASEAFF
TRBV12-3/TRBV12-4,TRBJ1-1,.,.,TGTGCCAGCAGACCCCTAACAGGAGTTGAAGCTTTCTTT,CASRPLTGVEAFF
TRBV5-1,TRBJ2-1,.,.,TGCGCCAGCAGCCAGGGGTCCCCGGCCTACAATGAGCAGTTCTTC,CASSQGSPAYNEQFF
TRBV5-4,TRBJ2-7,.,TRBD1,TGTGCCAGCAGCGGGGGCAGGGGGAGAAGCTACGAGCAGTACTTC,CASSGGRGRSYEQYF
TRBV12-3/TRBV12-4,TRBJ2-1,.,TRBD2,TGTGCCAGCAGCCCTAGCGGGGGGGCCGAGCAGTTCTTC,CASSPSGGAEQFF
TRBV2,TRBJ1-5,.,TRBD1,TGTGCCAGCAGGGACAGGGATCGGCAGCCCCAGCATTTT,CASRDRDRQPQHF
TRBV12-3/TRBV12-4,TRBJ2-3,.,.,TGTGCCAGCAGCAAACGAGCGGGTCGGAGCACAGATACGCAGTATTTT,CASSKRAGRSTDTQYF
TRBV5-4,TRBJ1-4,once,.,TGTGCCAGCAGCTTGGCGGGGAGAGGTGAAAAACTGTTTTTT,CASSLAGRGEKLFF
TRBV3-1,TRBJ2-7,.,TRBD1,TGTGCCAGCAGCCATCCCGGGACAGGGGGCTCCTACGAGCAGTACTTC,CASSHPGTGGSYEQYF
TRBV7-9,TRBJ1-2,.,.,TGTGCCAGCAGCTTAGACCCGTATGGCTACACCTTC,CASSLDPYGYTF
TRBV11-2,TRBJ2-1,few,.,TGTGCCAGCAGCTTAAGGTACAATGAGCAGTTCTTC,CASSLRYNEQFF
TRBV5-1,TRBJ1-2,.,.,TGCGCCAGCAGCCCGGACCAGGGTAGGGGAGATGGCTACACCTTC,CASSPDQGRGDGYTF
TRBV27,TRBJ2-7,.,TRBD1,TGTGCCAGCAAGAGGGGGCGAAACTACTACGAGCAGTACTTC,CASKRGRNYYEQYF
TRBV2,TRBJ2-3,.,.,TGTGCCAGCAGTGAAACAGGGCAAGGCGCAGATACGCAGTATTTT,CASSETGQGADTQYF
TRBV2,TRBJ1-2,.,.,TGTGCCAGACCGAAGGGGAAGGGTACTTTTAACTATGGCTACACCTTC,CARPKGKGTFNYGYTF
TRBV7-2,TRBJ2-3,.,.,TGTGCCAGCAGCTGGAAAGCCACAGATACGCAGTATTTT,CASSWKATDTQYF
TRBV29-1,TRBJ1-2,.,TRBD1,TGCAGCGTTGTCGACAGGGACCCCCTTGGCTATGGCTACACCTTC,CSVVDRDPLGYGYTF
TRBV6-1,TRBJ2-7,.,TRBD1,TGTGCCAGCCACCAGGACAGGGGGTTTACGAAGTCCTACGAGCAGTACTTC,CASHQDRGFTKSYEQYF
TRBV19,TRBJ2-5,.,.,TGTGCCAGTAGTATGTTGTCAGCGAAAGAGACCCAGTACTTC,CASSMLSAKETQYF
TRBV18,TRBJ2-4,.,.,TGTGCCAGCTCACCACGGGCAGCCCAGGGCATTCAGTACTTC,CASSPRAAQGIQYF
TRBV3-1,TRBJ2-3,.,.,TGTGCCAGCAGCCCTGGACCGTTGAGCACAGATACGCAGTATTTT,CASSPGPLSTDTQYF
TRBV5-1,TRBJ1-1,.,.,TGCGCCAGCAGCATTAGGACGGCGAACACTGAAGCTTTCTTT,CASSIRTANTEAFF
TRBV20-1,TRBJ1-2,.,.,TGCAGTGCTACCCTACAGGGATTGAGCTACACCTTC,CSATLQGLSYTF
TRBV9,TRBJ2-5,.,TRBD1,TGTGCCAGCAGCTCCTACGGACAGGGGGTCGAGACCCAGTACTTC,CASSSYGQGVETQYF
TRBV7-9,TRBJ2-4,.,.,TGTGCCAGCAGCCCGGGACGGATGAGTACAAACCCCAAAAACATTCAGTACTTC,CASSPGRMSTNPKNIQYF
TRBV12-3/TRBV12-4,TRBJ1-5,.,.,TGTGCCAGCAGTTTGAGGTCGGGCAATCAGCCCCAGCATTTT,CASSLRSGNQPQHF
TRBV12-5,TRBJ1-5,.,.,TGTGCTAGTGCCACTAGTAATCAGCCCCAGCATTTT,CASATSNQPQHF
TRBV13,TRBJ2-1,.,TRBD2,TGTGCCAGCAGCTCGGACCTTAGCGGGGGATCCTACAATGAGCAGTTCTTC,CASSSDLSGGSYNEQFF